This T cell receptor (beta chain) originates from a study of regulatory dendritic cells for organ transplantation (dated by TCRdb to about 2017). A note on the overall study: Regulatory dendritic cells were generated from monocytes cultured with vitamin D3 on days 0 and 4 and IL-10 on day 4. On day 6, LPS was added to the DC cultures so that the response of the DCs to a potent maturation-inducing agent could be evaluated. Sorted naive and memory CD4+ and CD8+ T cells had their TCRbeta repertoires sequenced both before and after allostimulation with either regulatory or mature dendritic cells. General study outcomes and caveats: The repertoires of naive CD4+ and CD8+ T cells were highly diverse, while memory cell repertoires were less diverse, with memory CD8+ cells being the most oligoclonal. Allostimulation expanded memory CD8+ clones in both subjects, but regulatory dendritic cells appeared to induce more limited expansion than mature dendritic cells. Of the resting subsets, memory CD8+ T cells had the largest number of alloreactive TCR clonotypes. Only a couple of subjects were sequenced, and considerable between-individual heterogeneity in the alloreactive memory CD8+ T cell pool was noted by the authors.

The germline V gene (reference sequence) provides CDR1 LNHDA and CDR2 SQIVND. From cysteine to phenylalanine, the CDR3 is 17 amino acids long. Only the CDR3 DNA stays, 51 bases, in frame from base 1. Compared with germline, V lacks 6 bases and J lacks 0 bases; bases without a gene match: 9. Sorted T cell subsets were CFSE-labeled and co-cultured for around five days with allogeneic regulatory or mature dendritic cells at a 1:10 DC:T ratio. Naive T cells were sorted as CD45RA+ and memory T cells as CD45RO+ CD4+ or CD8+ cells by FACS. T cells for TCR sequencing came from two healthy control subjects. Genomic DNA was extracted with the Qiagen DNeasy Blood & Tissue Kit. The TCRbeta CDR3 regions were amplified in a multiplexed two-step PCR with Vbeta-specific forward primers and Jbeta-specific reverse primers. Through the immunoSEQ service, TCRbeta libraries were sequenced on an Illumina instrument. Per the authors' processing: IMGT annotation was used to assign V, D and J genes, and synthetic CDR3 analogues were used to correct the counts for multiplex PCR bias. In the immunoSEQ Analyzer, repertoire clonality was calculated as one minus normalized Shannon entropy. Whether a clone counted as expanded was decided by Fisher's exact test with Benjamini-Hochberg false discovery rate control and a two-tailed cutoff of P<0.01. Drawn from immuneACCESS, this table holds only the in-frame rearrangements with V and J called that TCRdb kept. Clones are partly lost; checked studies trace under half to an unresolved V gene and leave the rest unexplained. V and J calls and clone size are those listed in that table; D and trimming were worked out from the DNA. This sample is represented by some 9,600 clones; around three fifths of them were singletons. Over 0.55% of the sample is held by the ten biggest clonotypes.

For this clone: Its antigen specificity is not known. The input lacks base qualities; no much larger clone sits a single base away.

The origin of this receptor is a human donor in good health. The V and J segments used are TRBV19 and TRBJ1-5, with 9 middle bases fitting TRBD1. What was sequenced was naive CD4+ T cells from blood cultured with dendritic cells. The meaning of the sample's cell subset or site label: CD45RA+ naive T cells. This receptor has the CDR3 CASSSAGQGVSNQPQHF. The nucleotide sequence is given as TGTGCCAGTAGCAGTGCGGGACAGGGAGTTAGCAATCAGCCCCAGCATTTT. With the rest looked up from the reference TRBV19 and TRBJ1-5 genes rather than sequenced, the full variable domain is DGGITQSPKYLFRKEGQNVTLSCEQNLNHDAMYWYRQDPGQGLRLIYYSQIVNDFQKGDIAEGYSVSREKKESFPLTVTSAQKNPTAFYLCASSSAGQGVSNQPQHFGDGTRLSIL.